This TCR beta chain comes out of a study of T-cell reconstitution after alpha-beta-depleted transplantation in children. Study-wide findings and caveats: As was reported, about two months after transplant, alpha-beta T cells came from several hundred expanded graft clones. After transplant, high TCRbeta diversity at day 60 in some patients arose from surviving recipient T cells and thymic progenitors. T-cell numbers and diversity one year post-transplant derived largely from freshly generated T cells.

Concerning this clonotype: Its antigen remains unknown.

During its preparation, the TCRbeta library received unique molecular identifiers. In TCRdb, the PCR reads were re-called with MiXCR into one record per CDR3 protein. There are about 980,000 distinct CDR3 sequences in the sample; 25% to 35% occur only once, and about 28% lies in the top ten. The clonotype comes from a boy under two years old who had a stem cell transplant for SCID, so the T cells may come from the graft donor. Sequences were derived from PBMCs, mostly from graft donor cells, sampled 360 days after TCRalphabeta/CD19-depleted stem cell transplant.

The CDR3 nucleotides read TGTGCCAGCAGTTACCCTCCGGGCCATTGGGGATCCGGGGAGCTGTTTTTT. Protein product: CASSYPPGHWGSGELFF. The chain joins TRBV6-5 to TRBJ2-2; D ambiguous. The CDR3 consists of 17 residues. Germline lookup yields CDR1 MNHEY and CDR2 SVGAGI. Trimming took off 2 bases at V and 6 bases at J, with 19 bases between the two ends.